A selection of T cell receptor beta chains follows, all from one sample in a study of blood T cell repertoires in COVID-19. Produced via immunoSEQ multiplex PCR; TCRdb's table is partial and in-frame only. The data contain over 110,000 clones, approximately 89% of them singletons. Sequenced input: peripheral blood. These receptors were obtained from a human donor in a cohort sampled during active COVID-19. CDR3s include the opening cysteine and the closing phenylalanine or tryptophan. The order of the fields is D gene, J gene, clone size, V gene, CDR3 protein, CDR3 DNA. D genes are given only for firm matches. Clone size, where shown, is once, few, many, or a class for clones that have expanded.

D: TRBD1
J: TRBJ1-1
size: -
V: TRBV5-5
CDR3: CASSLDQGAMNTEAFF
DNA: TGTGCCAGCAGCTTGGACCAGGGGGCCATGAACACTGAAGCTTTCTTT

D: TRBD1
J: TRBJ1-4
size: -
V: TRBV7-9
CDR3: CASSSRDSPNQEKLFF
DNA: TGTGCCAGCAGCTCCCGGGACAGCCCAAACCAAGAAAAACTGTTTTTT

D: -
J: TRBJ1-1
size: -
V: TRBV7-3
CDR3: CASSLSRNTEAFF
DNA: TGTGCCAGCAGCTTAAGTAGGAACACTGAAGCTTTCTTT

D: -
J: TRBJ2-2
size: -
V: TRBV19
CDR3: CASSMSGQNTGELFF
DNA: TGTGCCAGTAGTATGTCGGGACAGAACACCGGGGAGCTGTTTTTT

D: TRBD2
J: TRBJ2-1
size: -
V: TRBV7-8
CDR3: CASSLPRTRRYNEQFF
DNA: TGTGCCAGCAGCTTACCCCGGACTAGGCGGTACAATGAGCAGTTCTTC

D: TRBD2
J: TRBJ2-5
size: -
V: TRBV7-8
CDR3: CASSLAPGAGGETQYF
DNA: TGTGCCAGCAGCTTAGCGCCGGGAGCGGGGGGAGAGACCCAGTACTTC

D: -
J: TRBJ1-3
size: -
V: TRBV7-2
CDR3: CASSLAEASSGNTIYF
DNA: TGTGCCAGCAGCTTAGCGGAGGCCAGCTCTGGAAACACCATATATTTT

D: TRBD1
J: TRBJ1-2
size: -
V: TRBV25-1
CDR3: CASSEQGALANYGYTF
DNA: TGTGCCAGCAGTGAACAGGGGGCTCTAGCTAACTATGGCTACACCTTC

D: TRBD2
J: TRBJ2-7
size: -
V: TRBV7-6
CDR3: CASSSMTSNADEQYF
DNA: TGTGCCAGCAGCTCTATGACTAGCAATGCCGACGAGCAGTACTTC

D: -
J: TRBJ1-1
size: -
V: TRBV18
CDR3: CASSPQEGNTEAFF
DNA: TGTGCCAGCTCACCGCAGGAGGGGAACACTGAAGCTTTCTTT

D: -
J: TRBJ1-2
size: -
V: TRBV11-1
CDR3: CASSFLGGYGYTF
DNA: TGTGCCAGCAGTTTTCTCGGAGGGTATGGCTACACCTTC

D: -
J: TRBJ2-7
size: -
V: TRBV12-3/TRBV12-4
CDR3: CASSFGRSYEQYF
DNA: TGTGCCAGCAGTTTTGGCCGTTCCTACGAGCAGTACTTC

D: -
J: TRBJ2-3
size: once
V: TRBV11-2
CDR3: CASSPRGADTDTQYF
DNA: TGTGCCAGCAGCCCCAGGGGGGCCGACACAGATACGCAGTATTTT

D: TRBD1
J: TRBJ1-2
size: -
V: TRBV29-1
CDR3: CSVGRDRWINYGYTF
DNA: TGCAGCGTTGGCCGGGACAGGTGGATTAACTATGGCTACACCTTC

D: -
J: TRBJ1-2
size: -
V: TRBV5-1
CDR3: CASSLAGFSRYGYTF
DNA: TGCGCCAGCAGCTTGGCGGGTTTCTCGCGCTATGGCTACACCTTC

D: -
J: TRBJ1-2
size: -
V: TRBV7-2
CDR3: CASSEQGWGYTF
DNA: TGTGCCAGCAGCGAACAGGGATGGGGCTACACCTTC

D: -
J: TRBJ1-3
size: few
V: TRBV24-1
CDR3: CATSDLTGGNTIYF
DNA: TGTGCCACCAGTGATTTGACGGGGGGAAACACCATATATTTT

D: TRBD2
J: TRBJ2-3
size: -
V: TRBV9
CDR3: CASTRTSGGTDTQYF
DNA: TGTGCCAGCACCCGGACTAGCGGGGGCACAGATACGCAGTATTTT

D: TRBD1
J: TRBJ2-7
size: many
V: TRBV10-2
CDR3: CASSERVGTGVYEQYF
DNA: TGCGCCAGCAGTGAGAGGGTGGGGACAGGGGTCTACGAGCAGTACTTC

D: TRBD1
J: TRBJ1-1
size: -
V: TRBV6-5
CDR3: CASRRTGLNTEAFF
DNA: TGTGCCAGCCGAAGGACAGGATTGAACACTGAAGCTTTCTTT

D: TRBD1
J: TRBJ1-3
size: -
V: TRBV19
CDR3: CASSDSGGSGNTIYF
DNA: TGTGCCAGTAGCGATTCAGGGGGCTCTGGAAACACCATATATTTT

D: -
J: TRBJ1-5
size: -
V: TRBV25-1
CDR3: CASSRGGLHNQPQHF
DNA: TGTGCCAGCAGTAGGGGGGGACTGCACAATCAGCCCCAGCATTTT

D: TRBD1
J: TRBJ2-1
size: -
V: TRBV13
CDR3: CASSSRDRAKSYNEQFF
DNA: TGTGCCAGCAGCTCCCGGGACAGAGCGAAATCCTACAATGAGCAGTTCTTC

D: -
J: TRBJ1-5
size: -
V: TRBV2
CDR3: CASSLGRDNQPQHF
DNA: TGTGCCAGCAGCCTTGGACGGGACAATCAGCCCCAGCATTTT

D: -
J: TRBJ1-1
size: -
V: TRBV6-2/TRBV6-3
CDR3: CASSPTGRTEAFF
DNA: TGTGCCAGCAGTCCGACAGGAAGGACTGAAGCTTTCTTT

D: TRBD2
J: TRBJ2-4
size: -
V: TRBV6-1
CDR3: CASSGTSGGAWNIQYF
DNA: TGTGCCAGCAGTGGGACTAGCGGGGGGGCCTGGAACATTCAGTACTTC

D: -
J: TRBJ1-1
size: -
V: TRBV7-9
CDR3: CASRDWNTEEAFF
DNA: TGTGCCAGCAGGGACTGGAACACTGAAGAAGCTTTCTTT

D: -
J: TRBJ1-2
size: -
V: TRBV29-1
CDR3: CSVEGQSFHGYTF
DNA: TGCAGCGTTGAAGGACAGTCTTTCCATGGCTACACCTTC

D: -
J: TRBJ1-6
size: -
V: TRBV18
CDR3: CASSPQGSDSPLHF
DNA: TGTGCCAGCTCACCCCAGGGTAGTGATTCACCCCTCCACTTT

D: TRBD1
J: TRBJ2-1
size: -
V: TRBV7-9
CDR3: CASSLRTGASYNEQFF
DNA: TGTGCCAGCAGCTTAAGAACAGGGGCGAGCTACAATGAGCAGTTCTTC

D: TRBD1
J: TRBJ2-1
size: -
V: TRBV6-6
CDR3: CASSRTGYNEQFF
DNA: TGTGCCAGCAGTCGGACAGGGTACAATGAGCAGTTCTTC

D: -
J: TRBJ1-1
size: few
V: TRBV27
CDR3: CATRRTQGTEAFF
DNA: TGTGCCACCCGCCGGACCCAGGGCACTGAAGCTTTCTTT

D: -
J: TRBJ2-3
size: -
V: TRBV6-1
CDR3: CASSEQGTDTQYF
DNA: TGTGCCAGCAGTGAACAGGGCACAGATACGCAGTATTTT

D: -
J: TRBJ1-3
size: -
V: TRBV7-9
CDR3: CASSPREGAGRNTIYF
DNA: TGTGCCAGCAGCCCCCGCGAGGGCGCCGGTAGAAACACCATATATTTT

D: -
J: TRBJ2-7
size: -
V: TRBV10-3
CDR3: CAISSRQVRDEQYF
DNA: TGTGCCATCAGTTCCCGACAGGTTCGGGACGAGCAGTACTTC

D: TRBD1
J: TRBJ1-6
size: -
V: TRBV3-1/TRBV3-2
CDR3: CASSQVGTGNSPLHF
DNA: TGTGCCAGCAGCCAAGTTGGGACAGGTAATTCACCCCTCCACTTT

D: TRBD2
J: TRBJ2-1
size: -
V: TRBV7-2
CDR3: CASSPSGGTSGEQFF
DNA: TGTGCCAGCAGCCCCAGTGGGGGGACTAGCGGGGAGCAGTTCTTC

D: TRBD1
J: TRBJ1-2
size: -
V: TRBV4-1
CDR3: CASSQARGSANYGYTF
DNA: TGCGCCAGCAGCCAAGCCAGGGGGAGTGCTAACTATGGCTACACCTTC

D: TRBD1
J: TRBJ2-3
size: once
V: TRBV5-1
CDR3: CASRDDRGVTDTQYF
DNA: TGCGCCAGCAGGGATGACAGGGGGGTCACAGATACGCAGTATTTT

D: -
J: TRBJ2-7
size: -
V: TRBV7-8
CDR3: CASSSPRGRLDALREQYF
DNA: TGTGCCAGCAGCTCCCCTAGGGGTCGACTAGATGCCCTGAGGGAGCAGTACTTC

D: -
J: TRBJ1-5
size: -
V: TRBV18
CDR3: CASSLQGNQPQHF
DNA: TGTGCCAGCTCACTACAGGGAAATCAGCCCCAGCATTTT

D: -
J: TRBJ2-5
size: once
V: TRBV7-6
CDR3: CASSPRGPETQYF
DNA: TGTGCCAGCAGCCCTCGGGGTCCCGAGACCCAGTACTTC

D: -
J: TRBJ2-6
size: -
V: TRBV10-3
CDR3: CAISESLGQGNGANVLTF
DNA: TGTGCCATCAGTGAGTCCTTAGGGCAGGGGAATGGGGCCAACGTCCTGACTTTC

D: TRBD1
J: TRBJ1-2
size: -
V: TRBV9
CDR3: CASSPRTGAIYGYTF
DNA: TGTGCCAGCAGCCCCCGGACAGGGGCTATTTATGGCTACACCTTC

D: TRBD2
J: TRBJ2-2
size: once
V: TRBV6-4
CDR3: CASSLSGANTGELFF
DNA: TGTGCCAGCAGCCTTAGCGGGGCCAACACCGGGGAGCTGTTTTTT

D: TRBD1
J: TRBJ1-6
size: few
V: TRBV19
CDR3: CASSRQGLSSSPLHF
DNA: TGTGCCAGTAGCCGACAGGGGCTCTCTTCTTCACCCCTCCACTTT

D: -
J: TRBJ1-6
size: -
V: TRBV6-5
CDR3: CASNTGQFNSPLHF
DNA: TGTGCCAGCAATACAGGACAGTTTAATTCACCCCTCCACTTT

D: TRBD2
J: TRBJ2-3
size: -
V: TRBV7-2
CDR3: CASSLGGREGDTQYF
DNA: TGTGCCAGCAGCTTAGGCGGCAGGGAGGGAGATACGCAGTATTTT

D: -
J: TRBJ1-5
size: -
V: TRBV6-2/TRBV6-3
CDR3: CASSTLQGYQPQHF
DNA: TGTGCCAGCAGTACTCTACAGGGCTATCAGCCCCAGCATTTT

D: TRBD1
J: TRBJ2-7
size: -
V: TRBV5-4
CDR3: CASARQGAYEQYF
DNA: TGTGCCAGCGCTAGACAGGGGGCCTACGAGCAGTACTTC